The clone carrying this TCR beta chain showed up just once. Its antigen remains unidentified. Trimming took 6 bases from V and 7 from J, leaving 16 bases between them. CDR1 is KGHSH and CDR2 is LQKENI in the germline V gene. This CDR3 spans 14 amino acids. This entry comes from a study of T cell responses to AZD1222 COVID-19 vaccine. The table came from immunoSEQ multiplex PCR; TCRdb's copy has only in-frame clones and leaves some out. The table has some 150,000 clones, 88% seen once. Whole-study results and caveats: Regions 160-218 and 743-854 held dominance among vaccine-associated CD4 TCRs, which spanned spike. Once two AZD1222 doses were given, Spike-specific TCR breadth and depth went up.

The specimen was peripheral blood, collected on day 0 of AZD1222 vaccination. This chain links TRBV18 with TRBJ1-5; a possible D gene is TRBD1 (5 bases). The sequence was collected from an adult in good health. CDR3 in amino acids: CASSPGITGQPQHF. DNA for the CDR3: TGTGCCAGCTCGCCAGGGATAACGGGCCAGCCCCAGCATTTT.